This record looks at one T cell receptor (beta chain) sequence and its context. Source study methods: Amplified reference gene primers provided the basis for estimating nucleated cell counts. The data were produced by immunoSEQ multiplex PCR, yet TCRdb's version contains in-frame clones alone and is incomplete. The D gene and trimming were derived from the DNA, and the V and J assignments and clone size from that table. The repertoire holds about 250,000 clones, 70% to 90% seen once, with 3% to 3.5% in the top ten. This sample is part of a study of blood T cell repertoires in COVID-19. Germline CDR1 SGDLS, CDR2 YYNGEE. The J segment lost 5 bases and the V segment lost 4 bases, leaving 17 bases of the junction unmatched. The CDR3 sequence is 18 residues long.

Sample: peripheral blood. V and J are TRBV9 and TRBJ2-5, with 10 bases fitting TRBD2. This TCR derives from a man aged 18 to 29 with active or convalescent COVID-19. CDR3 bases: TGTGCCAGCAGCCCCCCCAGTGGGCTAGCGGGAGATAGGGAGACCCAGTACTTC. Protein product: CASSPPSGLAGDRETQYF.